The following is a T cell receptor (beta chain) sequence with its context. As originally analysed: Using reference gene primer amplification, nucleated cell counts were estimated. TCRdb's table, derived via immunoSEQ multiplex PCR, lists solely in-frame clones and lacks some. V and J calls and clone size are as listed in that table; D and trimming were resolved from the DNA. The table lists about 180,000 clones, 87% of them singletons. This sample was included in a study of blood T cell repertoires in COVID-19. At the level of the study: Whether acute or convalescent, the COVID-19 samples came from the United States, Italy and Spain. From T cells, B-cell-depleted T cells, or PBMCs came the material, which was cDNA or gDNA.

Self-reported history from a screening survey and questionnaire set each donor's cohort. Sequencing was done on a sample of PBMCs or T cells enriched from blood (not recorded which). This clonotype was obtained from a woman aged 45-60 years who had recovered from COVID-19.

In DNA form, the CDR3 reads TGTGCCAGCAAGACGGGTGTTTCTGGAAACACCATATATTTT. Amino acid sequence: CASKTGVSGNTIYF. This chain uses TRBV2 with TRBJ1-3; the D is unclear. The CDR3 length is 14 residues. V was clipped by 7 bases and J by 1 base, with 11 bases between them. CDR1 is SNHLY, CDR2 FYNNEI, per germline.